The 26 T cell receptor beta chains given below trace back to one sample, sequenced in a study of blood T cell repertoires in COVID-19. The data were produced by immunoSEQ multiplex PCR, yet TCRdb's version contains in-frame clones alone and is incomplete. The profile shows 150,000 or so clones, around 87% of them singletons. Sequenced input: peripheral blood. These receptor sequences come from a man older than 75 with acute or convalescent COVID-19.

The V call is TRBV7-8, the J call TRBJ1-2, with unresolved D. This CDR3 has 16 amino acids. CDR1 is SGHVS, CDR2 FQNEAQ, per germline. The V end lost 1 base, the J end lost 0 bases, and 12 bases lay between the germline ends. The CDR3 region is CASSLDQAIANYGYTF. The CDR3 coding sequence is TGTGCCAGCAGCTTAGATCAGGCGATTGCTAACTATGGCTACACCTTC.

The chain couples TRBV30 to TRBJ1-3; D is undetermined. Per the germline V gene, CDR1 is GTSNPN and CDR2 is SVGIG (reference sequence). The CDR3 is 14 residues long. CDR3 sequence (DNA): TGTGCGGCGGAGGGAGGGATAAGGGGAAACACCATATATTTT. Translation gives CAAEGGIRGNTIYF.

This clone was detected once. This chain joins TRBV11-3 and TRBJ2-1, with TRBD2 identical over 8 bases. Germline V gene lookup returns CDR1 SGHNT and CDR2 YENEEA. Unmatched junction bases numbered 7, after V lost 5 bases and J lost 4 bases. The CDR3 is 15 residues long. The CDR3 DNA sequence: TGTGCCAGCAGCCTCGGACTAGCAGGATACAATGAGCAGTTCTTC. Translation: CASSLGLAGYNEQFF.

Of note for this clone: Different DNA sequences within this sample yield the same CDR3. The rearrangement uses TRBV5-1 and TRBJ2-1, with D possibly matching TRBD2 (5 bases). The CDR3 length is 11 residues. CDR1 and CDR2 (germline): SGHRS, YFSETQ. The V end lost 0 bases, the J end lost 10 bases, and 5 bases lay between the germline ends. CDR3 loop: CASSLGLEQFF. The CDR3 DNA reads as TGCGCCAGCAGCTTGGGACTAGAGCAGTTCTTC.

A single count supports this clone. The V call is TRBV6-5, the J call TRBJ1-2; 9 bases are a match to TRBD1. The CDR3 is 15 amino acids. Germline V lookup: CDR1 MNHEY, CDR2 SVGAGI. The V gene end was trimmed by 6 bases and the J gene end by 4 bases; junction bases not matched to a gene: 9. The CDR3 sequence is CASSLDRGLFYGYTF. CDR3 nucleotides: TGTGCCAGCAGCTTGGACAGGGGATTATTCTATGGCTACACCTTC.

The rearrangement links TRBV12-3 or TRBV12-4 to TRBJ1-1; TRBD1 might be the D (6 bases). Trimming stripped 6 bases from V and 4 bases from J, with 12 bases between. The CDR3 sequence is 13 residues long. The CDR3 nucleotides are TGTGCCAGCAGAAAAGGGGGTTCCACTGAAGCTTTCTTT. As protein: CASRKGGSTEAFF.

V gene TRBV3-1 (or the pseudogene TRBV3-2) combines with J gene TRBJ2-5; a weak D match, TRBD2 (5 bases). Deletions cut 4 bases from V and 3 bases from J, with 12 bases between. The CDR3 is 14 amino acids. Germline V gene sequence: CDR1 LGHDT, CDR2 YNNKEL (reference sequence). The CDR3 nucleotides are TGTGCCAGCAGCCCTCTCGGGGTGAAAGAGACCCAGTACTTC. Translating it yields CASSPLGVKETQYF.

The chain employs TRBV27 and TRBJ1-2; 8 nucleotides agree with TRBD1. After removal of 8 bases from V and 5 bases from J, the junction contained 7 bases not matched to a gene. The CDR3 consists of 13 residues. Germline loops: CDR1 MNHEY, CDR2 SMNVEV (reference sequence). The CDR3 DNA reads TGTGCCAGCGGGCAGGGGGCGCGTTATGGCTACACCTTC. The encoded protein is CASGQGARYGYTF.

This chain joins TRBV5-6 and TRBJ2-2, with 8 bases matching TRBD1. With 1 base clipped from V and 6 bases from J, the junction kept 5 bases outside the gene matches. Per the germline V gene, CDR1 is SGHDT and CDR2 is YYEEEE. The CDR3 consists of 15 residues. CDR3 protein: CASSLHRGSSGELFF. In DNA, the CDR3 is TGTGCCAGCAGCTTGCACAGGGGGTCTTCCGGGGAGCTGTTTTTT.

The chain has TRBV5-4 and TRBJ2-5; D remains ambiguous. Germline V gene data show CDR1 as SGHNT and CDR2 as YYREEE (reference sequence). The length of the CDR3 is 13 residues. V gave up 0 bases and J gave up 5 bases, with 8 bases separating them. CDR3 residues: CASSLERRETQYF. The CDR3 DNA reads as TGTGCCAGCAGCTTGGAAAGGCGGGAGACCCAGTACTTC.

This clone has more than one count but fewer than ten. The CDR3 DNA follows: TGTGCCAGTAGTATGACGGGAGTTCCCCAAAACATTCAGTACTTC. This gives the protein CASSMTGVPQNIQYF. The V call is TRBV19, the J call TRBJ2-4; D possibly corresponds to TRBD2 (6 bases). Trimming took 3 bases from V and 5 from J, leaving 14 bases between them. Germline assignment: CDR1 LNHDA and CDR2 SQIVND (reference sequence). This CDR3 is built from 15 residues.

This chain connects TRBV5-1 to TRBJ2-3; D is undetermined. This CDR3 comprises 14 residues. Trimming took 5 bases from V and 2 from J, leaving 12 bases between them. CDR1 is SGHRS, CDR2 YFSETQ, per germline. This chain's CDR3 is CASRLIETTDTQYF. For the CDR3, the DNA is TGCGCCAGCAGGCTAATAGAAACCACAGATACGCAGTATTTT.

The chain links TRBV7-2 to TRBJ2-7; 12 nucleotides line up with TRBD2. Trimming cost V 1 base and J 0 bases; bases outside gene matches: 7. Germline CDR1 and CDR2: SGHTA and FQGNSA. The CDR3 totals 18 residues. DNA of the CDR3: TGTGCCAGCAGCTTAGTAGCTAGCGGGAGGGTCGGCTCCTACGAGCAGTACTTC. Residues: CASSLVASGRVGSYEQYF. The full variable domain, with the rest looked up from reference TRBV7-2 and TRBJ2-7, is GAGVSQSPSNKVTEKGKDVELRCDPISGHTALYWYRQSLGQGLEFLIYFQGNSAPDKSGLPSDRFSAERTGGSVSTLTIQRTQQEDSAVYLCASSLVASGRVGSYEQYFGPGTRLTVT.

A single count supports this clone. The rearrangement joins TRBV11-2 to TRBJ2-2; 12 bases match TRBD2. Looked up from germline, CDR1 is SGHAT and CDR2 is FQNNGV. V shed 6 bases, J shed 5 bases, and the junction held 7 bases outside the gene matches. The CDR3 spans 16 residues. The CDR3 reads CASRPSGGAFTGELFF. CDR3 bases: TGTGCCAGCAGACCTAGCGGGGGGGCTTTTACCGGGGAGCTGTTTTTT.

The V gene is TRBV7-6, the J gene TRBJ2-1, with D tentatively TRBD2 (6 bases). Trimming pared 5 bases from V and 1 base from J, leaving 12 bases between. Germline CDR1 SGHVS, CDR2 FNYEAQ. CDR3 size: 15 residues. The CDR3 nucleotides are TGTGCCAGCAGCCCTGGTCTAGCGTCCTACAATGAGCAGTTCTTC. This gives the protein CASSPGLASYNEQFF.

This sequence joins TRBV21-1 and TRBJ2-1; the DNA was not compared with TRBD2, the D call given in the table. TRBV21-1 is classified as a pseudogene. This CDR3 has 15 residues. In DNA form, the CDR3 reads TGTGCCATACCAACTAGCGGGGGGGCCCCCCCGGAGCAGTTCTTC. Amino acid sequence: CAIPTSGGAPPEQFF.

The rearrangement links TRBV2 to TRBJ1-6, with 7 bases that match TRBD1. Germline CDR1 reads SNHLY; CDR2 reads FYNNEI. CDR3 length: 15 residues. The V segment lost 6 bases and the J segment 9 bases; nucleotides outside the gene matches: 11. For the CDR3, the DNA is TGTGCCAGCAGCCAAGCACAGGGGTCTGGTTCACCCCTCCACTTT. It encodes CASSQAQGSGSPLHF.

The rearrangement joins TRBV7-8 to TRBJ1-5; TRBD1 is a possible D gene (5 bases). The CDR3 has 16 amino acids. In germline, CDR1 is SGHVS, CDR2 FQNEAQ. The V gene lost 3 bases and the J gene lost 0 bases, with 12 bases spanning the gap. This chain's CDR3 is CASSLGVGVSNQPQHF. The CDR3 DNA reads as TGTGCCAGCAGCTTGGGCGTAGGGGTTAGCAATCAGCCCCAGCATTTT.

The chain employs TRBV2 and TRBJ1-2, with D tentatively TRBD1 (5 bases). This CDR3 spans 15 amino acids. Deletions cut 1 base from V and 2 bases from J, with 11 bases between. The germline V gene encodes CDR1 SNHLY and CDR2 FYNNEI. The CDR3 bases are TGTGCCAGCAGTGAAGGGGGCGGCAGAAACTATGGCTACACCTTC. It specifies CASSEGGGRNYGYTF. The full variable domain, its missing parts supplied by reference TRBV2 and TRBJ1-2, is EPEVTQTPSHQVTQMGQEVILRCVPISNHLYFYWYRQILGQKVEFLVSFYNNEISEKSEIFDDQFSVERPDGSNFTLKIRSTKLEDSAMYFCASSEGGGRNYGYTFGSGTRLTVV.

The rearrangement links TRBV3-1 (or the pseudogene TRBV3-2) to TRBJ2-7; 8 bases match TRBD1. The germline gives CDR1 LGHDT, CDR2 YNNKEL (reference sequence). Trimming removed 2 bases from V and 2 bases from J; junction bases left unmatched: 5. The CDR3 runs to 15 residues. The CDR3 is CASSQLPGQAYEQYF. In DNA form, the CDR3 reads TGTGCCAGCAGCCAACTCCCGGGACAGGCCTACGAGCAGTACTTC.

This chain connects TRBV28 to TRBJ1-2; 8 bases are shared with TRBD1. The V segment lost 6 bases and the J segment 4 bases; nucleotides outside the gene matches: 7. The CDR3 extends over 14 amino acids. Germline CDR1 is MDHEN and CDR2 is SYDVKM. The DNA for the CDR3 is TGTGCCAGCAGCATAGGACAGGGTGTCTATGGCTACACCTTC. Translated: CASSIGQGVYGYTF.

The chain is built from TRBV5-6 and TRBJ1-1; D possibly corresponds to TRBD1 (6 bases). The CDR3 totals 12 residues. V was cut by 2 bases and J by 10 bases, with 12 bases left in between. Germline assignment: CDR1 SGHDT and CDR2 YYEEEE. CDR3 DNA sequence: TGTGCCAGCAGCTTAAATGCCAGGGGAGCTTTCTTT. Amino acid sequence: CASSLNARGAFF.

This rearrangement joins TRBV7-9 to TRBJ2-7; tentatively, D is TRBD2 (6 bases). The CDR3 is 14 amino acids. CDR1 and CDR2 from the germline V gene are SEHNR and FQNEAQ (reference sequence). V gave up 2 bases and J gave up 4 bases, with 12 bases separating them. The CDR3 spells CASSLNWRAYEQYF. The CDR3 region has the DNA TGTGCCAGCAGCTTAAACTGGAGGGCGTACGAGCAGTACTTC.

The chain recombines TRBV28 with TRBJ2-5; TRBD2 is a possible D gene (6 bases). CDR1 is MDHEN, CDR2 SYDVKM, per germline. The CDR3 covers 13 residues. V was clipped by 2 bases and J by 5 bases, with 9 bases between them. In DNA form, the CDR3 reads TGTGCCAGCAGTTTAGTGGGGGGTGAGACCCAGTACTTC. It encodes CASSLVGGETQYF.

V is TRBV9 and J is TRBJ2-1; 8 positions agree with TRBD1. The CDR3 totals 14 residues. The trim removed 2 bases at V and 10 bases at J, leaving 8 bases unmatched. CDR1 and CDR2 from the germline V gene are SGDLS and YYNGEE. CDR3 amino acids: CASSVRSRTGEQFF. CDR3 DNA sequence: TGTGCCAGCAGCGTCAGAAGTCGGACAGGGGAGCAGTTCTTC.

The CDR3 DNA reads TGTGCCAGCAGTTCGAGGGGGCCCCAATATGGCTACACCTTC. Its protein product is CASSSRGPQYGYTF. The chain carries TRBV6-5 and TRBJ1-2; 7 nucleotides match TRBD1. The CDR3 is 14 residues long. J lost 5 bases, V lost 4 bases, and 7 bases had no gene match. Germline assignment: CDR1 MNHEY and CDR2 SVGAGI.